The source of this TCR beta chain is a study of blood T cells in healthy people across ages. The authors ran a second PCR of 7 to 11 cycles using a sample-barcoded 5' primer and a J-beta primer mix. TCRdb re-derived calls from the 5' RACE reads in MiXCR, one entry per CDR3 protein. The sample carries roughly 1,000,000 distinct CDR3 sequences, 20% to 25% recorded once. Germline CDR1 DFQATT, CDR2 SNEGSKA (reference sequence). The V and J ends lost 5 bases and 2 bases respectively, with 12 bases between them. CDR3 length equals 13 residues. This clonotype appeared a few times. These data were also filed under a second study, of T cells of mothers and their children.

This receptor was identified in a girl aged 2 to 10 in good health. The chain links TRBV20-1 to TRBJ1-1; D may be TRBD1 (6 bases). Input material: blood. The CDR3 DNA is TGCAGTGCTCTGGACAGCCTTAACACTGAAGCTTTCTTT. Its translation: CSALDSLNTEAFF.